Below, 19 T cell receptor beta chains from the same sample are listed, as sequenced in a study of early T cells in non-severe SARS-CoV-2 infection. One entry per CDR3 protein, called by TCRdb with MiXCR from the 5' RACE reads. The repertoire has about 70,000 distinct CDR3 sequences, 3.5% to 6% of them found once; the top ten carry roughly 3.6%. This material consisted of whole blood, taken at baseline. The origin of the receptors is an adult who was a healthcare worker with PCR-confirmed SARS-CoV-2 infection or an uninfected control (not recorded which). The donor label of this sample is uncertain.

This clonotype was counted many times. This chain connects TRBV7-2 to TRBJ2-7; no clear D gene. Germline CDR1 SGHTA, CDR2 FQGNSA. Trimming cost V 0 bases and J 4 bases, with 7 bases left between them. This CDR3 is 13 amino acids long. The CDR3 DNA is TGTGCCAGCAGCTTAGCCAGGTTTTACGAGCAGTACTTC. It specifies CASSLARFYEQYF.

This clonotype was found many times. J is TRBJ2-1 and V is TRBV27, with 9 bases identical to TRBD1. This CDR3 comprises 16 residues. Germline loops: CDR1 MNHEY, CDR2 SMNVEV (reference sequence). With 3 bases clipped from V and 4 bases from J, the junction kept 7 bases outside the gene matches. The CDR3 DNA follows: TGTGCCAGCAGTTTGGTACCGACAGGGGGGTACAATGAGCAGTTCTTC. This sequence encodes CASSLVPTGGYNEQFF.

This clonotype was seen a single time. The chain links TRBV7-6 to TRBJ1-4, with 7 bases that match TRBD1. The germline CDR1 and CDR2 sequences are SGHVS and FNYEAQ. The CDR3 runs 15 residues. J was trimmed by 8 bases and V by 5 bases; bases with no gene match: 11. The CDR3 here is CASSPKTGKWEKLFF. The CDR3 nucleotides read TGTGCCAGCAGCCCGAAGACAGGGAAGTGGGAAAAACTGTTTTTT.

This clonotype was recorded at least ten times. The rearrangement joins TRBV6-6 to TRBJ1-5, with D maybe TRBD1 (6 bases). V was pared by 6 bases and J by 2 bases, with 14 bases between. Germline CDR1 MNHNY, CDR2 SVGAGI (reference sequence). CDR3 length equals 15 residues. The CDR3 loop reads CASSPSTGGNQPQHF. CDR3 coding DNA: TGTGCCAGCAGCCCCTCGACAGGCGGCAATCAGCCCCAGCATTTT.

This clonotype was picked up many times. This chain links TRBV5-6 with TRBJ1-1; D remains unclear. Germline CDR1 reads SGHDT; CDR2 reads YYEEEE. The CDR3 is made up of 16 amino acids. The V and J ends lost 1 base and 0 bases respectively, with 13 bases between them. CDR3 sequence: CASSLPPQTMNTEAFF. In DNA form, the CDR3 reads TGTGCCAGCAGCTTGCCGCCACAGACGATGAACACTGAAGCTTTCTTT.

This chain uses TRBV5-1 with TRBJ1-1; D not resolved. The CDR3 totals 14 residues. V shed 0 bases and J shed 3 bases, with 9 bases lying between them. Germline CDR1 is SGHRS and CDR2 is YFSETQ. The DNA of the CDR3 is TGCGCCAGCAGCTTGGTTATCGGGGACACTGAAGCTTTCTTT. This translates into CASSLVIGDTEAFF.

Details on this clonotype: This clone may be a read error of a much larger clone one base away. This chain links TRBV7-2 with TRBJ2-7; TRBD2 agrees at 9 bases. The CDR3 has 15 amino acids. Germline V CDR1 and CDR2: SGHTA, FQGNSA. The CDR3 DNA sequence: TGTGCCTGCAGCTTAGCGGGGGCCTTCTCCTACGAGCAGTACTTC. Residues: CACSLAGAFSYEQYF. The full variable domain, rest sourced from reference TRBV7-2 and TRBJ2-7, is GAGVSQSPSNKVTEKGKDVELRCDPISGHTALYWYRQSLGQGLEFLIYFQGNSAPDKSGLPSDRFSAERTGGSVSTLTIQRTQQEDSAVYLCACSLAGAFSYEQYFGPGTRLTVT.

In this sample, this clonotype turned up many times. V and J are TRBV7-6 and TRBJ2-2, with D perhaps TRBD1 or TRBD2 (6 bases each). The CDR3 is made up of 13 amino acids. Germline V CDR1 and CDR2: SGHVS, FNYEAQ. The V end was cut by 11 bases, the J end by 1 base, with 11 bases between. CDR3 sequence: CAEGGVNTGELFF. The CDR3 DNA reads as TGTGCCGAGGGGGGAGTGAACACCGGGGAGCTGTTTTTT.

This clonotype has at least ten counts. This chain links TRBV4-3 with TRBJ2-7; weak D call: TRBD1 (6 bases). The V end was cut by 3 bases, the J end by 5 bases, with 11 bases between. CDR3 length: 13 residues. Germline values: CDR1 LGHNA, CDR2 YSLEER. CDR3 loop: CASSQLQGNEQYF. The CDR3 nucleotides are TGCGCCAGCAGCCAGCTACAGGGCAACGAGCAGTACTTC.

V and J are TRBV28 and TRBJ1-2; TRBD1 aligns across 8 bases. The CDR3 contains 15 residues. V lost 0 bases to trimming and J lost 4 bases; unmatched junction nucleotides: 4. The germline CDR1 and CDR2 sequences are MDHEN and SYDVKM. In DNA form, the CDR3 reads TGTGCCAGCAGTTTATGGGGGACAGGCGTCTATGGCTACACCTTC. Amino acid sequence: CASSLWGTGVYGYTF.

In its sample, this clonotype was seen many times. V and J are TRBV24-1 and TRBJ1-1; 7 bases map to TRBD1. Germline V gene sequence: CDR1 KGHDR, CDR2 SFDVKD. Losses at the gene ends were 3 bases for V and 5 bases for J; bases not matched to a gene: 2. The CDR3 length is 13 residues. CDR3 sequence: CATSDETGTEAFF. The CDR3 nucleotides are TGTGCCACCAGTGATGAGACAGGGACTGAAGCTTTCTTT.

This chain links TRBV11-2 with TRBJ2-7, with no clear D. The V end was cut by 2 bases, the J end by 3 bases, with 8 bases between. CDR1 is SGHAT and CDR2 is FQNNGV in the germline V gene. This CDR3 is built from 13 residues. The CDR3 bases are TGTGCCAGCAGCTTACGGCAGTACTACGAGCAGTACTTC. Amino acid sequence: CASSLRQYYEQYF.

The V and J genes are TRBV11-3 and TRBJ2-5; maybe TRBD1 (5 bases). This CDR3 contains 15 residues. The V gene lost 1 base and the J gene lost 2 bases, with 11 bases spanning the gap. Germline CDR1 and CDR2: SGHNT and YENEEA. CDR3 loop: CASSLGQGQQETQYF. As DNA, the CDR3 is TGTGCCAGCAGCTTAGGGCAGGGTCAACAAGAGACCCAGTACTTC. Full variable domain (remainder filled in from reference TRBV11-3 and TRBJ2-5): EAGVVQSPRYKIIEKKQPVAFWCNPISGHNTLYWYLQNLGQGPELLIRYENEEAVDDSQLPKDRFSAERLKGVDSTLKIQPAELGDSAVYLCASSLGQGQQETQYFGPGTRLLVL.

This clonotype was counted only a few times. The rearrangement joins TRBV5-4 to TRBJ1-4; D uncertain. In germline, CDR1 is SGHNT, CDR2 YYREEE (reference sequence). This CDR3 has 15 residues. Trimming stripped 0 bases from V and 7 bases from J, with 13 bases between. The CDR3 protein is CASSLGSGSGEKLFF. DNA of the CDR3: TGTGCCAGCAGCTTGGGGTCCGGGAGCGGTGAAAAACTGTTTTTT.

The chain is built from TRBV3-1 and TRBJ1-5, with D unclear. CDR1 and CDR2 (germline): LGHDT, YNNKEL (reference sequence). The CDR3 is made up of 14 amino acids. V lost 0 bases and J 3 bases, leaving 6 bases between the germline ends. The CDR3 region is CASSQELNNQPQHF. DNA for the CDR3: TGTGCCAGCAGCCAAGAACTGAACAATCAGCCCCAGCATTTT. The complete variable domain, with remaining parts taken from reference TRBV3-1 and TRBJ1-5, reads DTAVSQTPKYLVTQMGNDKSIKCEQNLGHDTMYWYKQDSKKFLKIMFSYNNKELIINETVPNRFSPKSPDKAHLNLHINSLELGDSAVYFCASSQELNNQPQHFGDGTRLSIL.

This clonotype came up a few times. The chain is built from TRBV5-4 and TRBJ2-1; D gene unclear. Trimming took off 1 base at V and 5 bases at J, with 7 bases between the two ends. Germline V gene lookup returns CDR1 SGHNT and CDR2 YYREEE (reference sequence). The CDR3 has 13 residues. CDR3 region: CASSLRANNEQFF. The DNA of the CDR3 is TGTGCCAGCAGCTTGAGAGCAAACAATGAGCAGTTCTTC.

The rearrangement uses TRBV4-1 and TRBJ2-5; D assignment may be TRBD1 or TRBD2 (7 bases each). Deletions cut 1 base from V and 7 bases from J, with 13 bases between. This CDR3 has 14 residues. Germline CDR1 MGHRA, CDR2 YSYEKL. CDR3 region: CASSQVGRGGTQYF. CDR3 DNA: TGCGCCAGCAGCCAAGTCGGCAGGGGGGGGACCCAGTACTTC.

This clonotype came up many times. The chain employs TRBV7-2 and TRBJ2-1; 7 positions match TRBD1. The germline CDR1 and CDR2 sequences are SGHTA and FQGNSA. After removal of 5 bases from V and 2 bases from J, the junction contained 6 bases not matched to a gene. This CDR3 contains 15 residues. CDR3 nucleotide sequence: TGTGCCAGCAGCACACAGGGGTCGCCCTACAATGAGCAGTTCTTC. The encoded protein is CASSTQGSPYNEQFF.

This clonotype showed up just a few times. The rearrangement uses TRBV12-2 and TRBJ1-2. TRBV12-2 corresponds to a pseudogene. This CDR3 is built from 16 residues. The CDR3 DNA is TGTGCAAGTCGCCTGGGGAGGGGCCCGCCCCATGAAGGCTACACCTTC. It codes for CASRLGRGPPHEGYTF.